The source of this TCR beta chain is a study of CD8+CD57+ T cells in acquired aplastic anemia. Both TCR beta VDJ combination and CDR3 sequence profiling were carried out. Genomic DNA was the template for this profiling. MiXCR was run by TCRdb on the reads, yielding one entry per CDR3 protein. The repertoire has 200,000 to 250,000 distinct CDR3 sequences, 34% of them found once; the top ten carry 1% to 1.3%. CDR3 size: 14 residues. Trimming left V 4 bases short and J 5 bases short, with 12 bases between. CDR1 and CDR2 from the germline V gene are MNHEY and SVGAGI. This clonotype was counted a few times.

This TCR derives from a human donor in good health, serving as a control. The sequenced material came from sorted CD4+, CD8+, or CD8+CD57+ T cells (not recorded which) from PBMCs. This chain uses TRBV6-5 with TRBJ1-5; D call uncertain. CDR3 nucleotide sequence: TGTGCCAGCAGTTGGACCCAGAAATATCAGCCCCAGCATTTT. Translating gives CASSWTQKYQPQHF.